Presented here are 17 T cell receptor beta chains from one specimen sequenced in a study of naive and memory T cell subsets. These receptors have no identified antigens. General study points: Naive repertoires, especially CD8, held a few larger clonotypes, possibly memory cells re-expressing CD45RA.

An equimolar mix of two oligonucleotides served as the beta constant-region primer for TRBC1 and TRBC2. The ligated cDNA underwent four PCR rounds using SP2 and nested alpha and beta constant-region primers. TCRdb redid the calling of the UMI-ligation and nested PCR reads with MiXCR, one entry per CDR3 protein. The sample yields about 150,000 distinct CDR3 sequences, approximately 24% seen once. What was sequenced was naive CD4+ T cells from blood. These receptors were obtained from a human donor in good health.

This clonotype was picked up many times. The chain combines TRBV5-1 with TRBJ2-7; TRBD1 matches 9 bases. Per the germline V gene, CDR1 is SGHRS and CDR2 is YFSETQ. J was trimmed by 2 bases and V by 1 base; bases with no gene match: 4. CDR3 length equals 15 residues. The CDR3 region is CASSLSGTGTYEQYF. DNA for the CDR3: TGCGCCAGCAGCTTGAGTGGGACAGGGACCTACGAGCAGTACTTC.

This clonotype came up a few times. V usage is TRBV6-6 and J usage is TRBJ1-2, with a weak D call TRBD1 (5 bases). The V end was cut by 8 bases, the J end by 8 bases, with 15 bases between. Germline V CDR1 and CDR2: MNHNY, SVGAGI (reference sequence). The CDR3 runs to 12 residues. The CDR3 reads CASSGRAGGYTF. Written as DNA, the CDR3 is TGTGCCAGCTCTGGCAGGGCGGGCGGCTACACCTTC.

The CDR3 nucleotides read TGCAGTGCTTGGGCGGAGGGCTCCTATAATTCACCCCTCCACTTT. It encodes CSAWAEGSYNSPLHF. The V call is TRBV20-1, the J call TRBJ1-6, with D unresolved. V lost 5 bases and J 0 bases, leaving 11 bases between the germline ends. The germline gives CDR1 DFQATT, CDR2 SNEGSKA (reference sequence). This CDR3 comprises 15 residues.

This chain joins TRBV19 and TRBJ2-3, with 7 bases identical to TRBD1. The CDR3 extends over 16 amino acids. Germline V gene sequence: CDR1 LNHDA, CDR2 SQIVND (reference sequence). V lost 7 bases to trimming and J lost 0 bases; unmatched junction nucleotides: 10. The CDR3 region is CASIRQGSSSTDTQYF. DNA for the CDR3: TGTGCCAGTATTCGACAGGGAAGCTCAAGCACAGATACGCAGTATTTT.

This chain connects TRBV7-2 to TRBJ1-4; no clear D. The V and J ends lost 1 base and 8 bases respectively, with 11 bases between them. Germline CDR1 is SGHTA and CDR2 is FQGNSA. The CDR3 spans 14 residues. CDR3 DNA sequence: TGTGCCAGCAGCTTAGGACCTTCTGGAGAAAAACTGTTTTTT. Translation: CASSLGPSGEKLFF.

This clonotype occurred once. The V gene is TRBV19, the J gene TRBJ2-4; D ambiguous. Germline lookup yields CDR1 LNHDA and CDR2 SQIVND (reference sequence). The CDR3 contains 11 residues. V lost 3 bases, J lost 8 bases, and 5 bases lay in between. DNA of the CDR3: TGTGCCAGTAGTATCCTTGACATTCAGTACTTC. It is translated as CASSILDIQYF.

In this sample, this clonotype turned up many times. The rearrangement links TRBV20-1 to TRBJ2-5, with no clear D. The CDR3 covers 11 residues. CDR1 and CDR2 (germline): DFQATT, SNEGSKA (reference sequence). V lost 5 bases and J 2 bases, leaving 6 bases between the germline ends. CDR3 DNA: TGCAGTGCTGATATACAAGAGACCCAGTACTTC. Encoded protein: CSADIQETQYF.

This clonotype was recorded at least ten times. The chain is built from TRBV15 and TRBJ2-1; 11 bases agree with TRBD2. The V gene end was trimmed by 3 bases and the J gene end by 5 bases; junction bases not matched to a gene: 9. CDR3 length: 17 amino acids. Germline V CDR1 and CDR2: LNHNV, YYDKDF (reference sequence). CDR3 residues: CATSSGTSGRADNEQFF. For the CDR3, the DNA is TGTGCCACCAGCAGTGGAACTAGCGGGAGAGCCGACAATGAGCAGTTCTTC.

This clonotype was seen more than once but under ten times. The chain employs TRBV29-1 and TRBJ2-1; 10 bases map to TRBD2. Trimming cost V 7 bases and J 5 bases; bases outside gene matches: 8. The CDR3 has 14 residues. Germline assignment: CDR1 SQVTM and CDR2 ANQGSEA. CDR3 protein: CSGRTSGQDNEQFF. In DNA, the CDR3 is TGCAGCGGCCGGACTAGCGGCCAAGACAATGAGCAGTTCTTC.

Only a few counts were recorded for this clonotype. The chain recombines TRBV10-1 with TRBJ2-7; D possibly matches TRBD1 or TRBD2 (5 bases each). The germline V gene encodes CDR1 WNHNN and CDR2 SYGVQD (reference sequence). The CDR3 is 13 amino acids. V shed 8 bases and J shed 6 bases, with 17 bases lying between them. The CDR3 coding sequence is TGCGCCAGCGGGGGTCCCCCTTCACGCGAGCAGTACTTC. This translates into CASGGPPSREQYF.

The rearrangement links TRBV11-2 to TRBJ2-1, with 10 bases identical to TRBD2. The CDR3 runs to 17 residues. CDR1 and CDR2 (germline): SGHAT, FQNNGV. Unmatched junction bases numbered 7, after V lost 5 bases and J lost 0 bases. DNA for the CDR3: TGTGCCAGCAGCCCCTATTCTAGCGGGAGCTCCTACAATGAGCAGTTCTTC. This gives the protein CASSPYSSGSSYNEQFF. The full variable domain, completed using reference TRBV11-2 and TRBJ2-1, is EAGVAQSPRYKIIEKRQSVAFWCNPISGHATLYWYQQILGQGPKLLIQFQNNGVVDDSQLPKDRFSAERLKGVDSTLKIQPAKLEDSAVYLCASSPYSSGSSYNEQFFGPGTRLTVL.

V and J are TRBV3-1 and TRBJ2-2; a possible D gene is TRBD2 (5 bases). CDR3 size: 16 residues. The germline gives CDR1 LGHDT, CDR2 YNNKEL (reference sequence). Trimming stripped 4 bases from V and 7 bases from J, with 19 bases between. CDR3 sequence: CASSPRTGRPGGELFF. CDR3 DNA sequence: TGTGCCAGCAGCCCCAGAACGGGGAGACCAGGCGGGGAGCTGTTTTTT.

This clonotype was seen at least ten times. This chain connects TRBV10-1 to TRBJ1-1, with TRBD1 matching over 7 bases. V shed 5 bases, J shed 0 bases, and the junction held 12 bases outside the gene matches. The CDR3 totals 17 residues. Germline assignment: CDR1 WNHNN and CDR2 SYGVQD (reference sequence). The CDR3 loop is CASSQKSGTAMNTEAFF. CDR3 in DNA: TGCGCCAGCAGTCAAAAGTCAGGGACAGCTATGAACACTGAAGCTTTCTTT.

This clonotype was counted many times. The chain is built from TRBV29-1 and TRBJ1-2; D is uncertain. The CDR3 has 15 amino acids. From germline, CDR1 is SQVTM and CDR2 ANQGSEA. The V and J ends lost 7 bases and 0 bases respectively, with 18 bases between them. In DNA, the CDR3 is TGCAGCGCGATTAACAGCCAGACGCCTAACTATGGCTACACCTTC. Its translation: CSAINSQTPNYGYTF.

The genes are TRBV7-9 and TRBJ2-7; 9 bases agree with TRBD1. After removal of 5 bases from V and 1 base from J, the junction contained 15 bases not matched to a gene. There are 18 residues in the CDR3. The germline V gene has CDR1 SEHNR and CDR2 FQNEAQ (reference sequence). The CDR3 reads CASSPTSPGTGLSYEQYF. The CDR3 coding sequence is TGTGCCAGCAGCCCCACCTCCCCTGGGACAGGGTTGTCCTACGAGCAGTACTTC.

The V gene is TRBV7-6, the J gene TRBJ2-3, with 8 bases lining up with TRBD1. CDR3 length equals 14 residues. Germline loops: CDR1 SGHVS, CDR2 FNYEAQ. J was trimmed by 4 bases and V by 2 bases; bases with no gene match: 2. The chain's CDR3 is CASSLHRGSDTQYF. The DNA for the CDR3 is TGTGCCAGCAGCTTACACAGGGGGTCAGATACGCAGTATTTT.

The table lists this clonotype with a few counts. This chain joins TRBV20-1 and TRBJ1-2; the D gene is possibly TRBD1 (6 bases). Germline values: CDR1 DFQATT, CDR2 SNEGSKA (reference sequence). The CDR3 has 15 residues. The V end lost 3 bases, the J end lost 4 bases, and 18 bases lay between the germline ends. The CDR3 coding sequence is TGCAGTGCTAGTCGAAGGAGTGGACAGCGCTATGGCTACACCTTC. Residues: CSASRRSGQRYGYTF.